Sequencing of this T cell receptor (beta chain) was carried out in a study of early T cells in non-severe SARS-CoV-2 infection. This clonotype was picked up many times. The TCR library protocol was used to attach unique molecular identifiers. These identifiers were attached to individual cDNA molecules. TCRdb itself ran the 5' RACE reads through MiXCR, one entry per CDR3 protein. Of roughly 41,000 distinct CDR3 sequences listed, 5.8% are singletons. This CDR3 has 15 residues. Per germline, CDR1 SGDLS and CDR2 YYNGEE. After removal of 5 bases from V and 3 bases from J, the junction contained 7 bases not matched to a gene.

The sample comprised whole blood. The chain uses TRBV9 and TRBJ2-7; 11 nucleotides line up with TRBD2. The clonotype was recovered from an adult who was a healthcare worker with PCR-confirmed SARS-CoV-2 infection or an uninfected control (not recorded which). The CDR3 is CASSAGLAEHYEQYF. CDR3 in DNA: TGTGCCAGCAGTGCGGGACTAGCGGAGCACTACGAGCAGTACTTC.